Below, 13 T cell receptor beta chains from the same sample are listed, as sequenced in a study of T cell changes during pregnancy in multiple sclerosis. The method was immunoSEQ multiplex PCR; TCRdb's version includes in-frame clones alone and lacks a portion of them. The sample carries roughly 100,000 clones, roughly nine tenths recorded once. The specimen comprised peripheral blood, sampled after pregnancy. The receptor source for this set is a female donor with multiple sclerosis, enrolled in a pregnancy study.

CDR3 region: CASSDSAGAPYGYTF. Written as DNA, the CDR3 is TGTGCCAGCAGTGATTCGGCAGGGGCACCCTATGGCTACACCTTC. This sequence joins TRBV6-4 and TRBJ1-2; weak D call: TRBD1 (6 bases). Trimming cost V 3 bases and J 4 bases, with 15 bases left between them. CDR3 length: 15 amino acids. Germline CDR1 reads MRHNA; CDR2 reads SNTAGT.

The CDR3 here is CASSGTSGGAWGANVLTF. The DNA of the CDR3 is TGTGCCAGCAGCGGAACTAGCGGGGGGGCCTGGGGGGCCAACGTCCTGACTTTC. The chain uses TRBV11-2 and TRBJ2-6; 13 bases are shared with TRBD2. The CDR3 has 18 amino acids. V was pared by 5 bases and J by 4 bases, with 8 bases of the junction left unmatched. The V gene's germline CDR1 is SGHAT and CDR2 FQNNGV. Supplemented by reference TRBV11-2 and TRBJ2-6, the full variable domain reads EAGVAQSPRYKIIEKRQSVAFWCNPISGHATLYWYQQILGQGPKLLIQFQNNGVVDDSQLPKDRFSAERLKGVDSTLKIQPAKLEDSAVYLCASSGTSGGAWGANVLTFGAGSRLTVL.

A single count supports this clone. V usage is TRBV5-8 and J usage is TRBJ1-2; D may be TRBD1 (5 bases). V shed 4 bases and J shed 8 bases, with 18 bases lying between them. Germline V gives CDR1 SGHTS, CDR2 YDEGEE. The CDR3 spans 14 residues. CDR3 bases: TGTGCCAGCAGCGAGGCCCGGAAGGGGCAAGGCTACACCTTC. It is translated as CASSEARKGQGYTF.

The DNA for the CDR3 is TGCGCCAGCAGCCCACCCCACGGGGGTTCGGGGAAACTGTTTTTT. Amino acid sequence: CASSPPHGGSGKLFF. V gene TRBV4-1 combines with J gene TRBJ1-4, with D maybe TRBD1 (5 bases). V was cut by 4 bases and J by 11 bases, with 20 bases left in between. Germline V gene lookup returns CDR1 MGHRA and CDR2 YSYEKL. The CDR3 has 15 residues.

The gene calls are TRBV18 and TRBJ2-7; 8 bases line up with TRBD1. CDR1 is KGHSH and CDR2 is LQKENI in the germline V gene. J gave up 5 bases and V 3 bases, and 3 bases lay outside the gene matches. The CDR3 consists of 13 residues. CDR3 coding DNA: TGTGCCAGCTCACCCAGGGGGCCCGACGAGCAGTACTTC. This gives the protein CASSPRGPDEQYF.

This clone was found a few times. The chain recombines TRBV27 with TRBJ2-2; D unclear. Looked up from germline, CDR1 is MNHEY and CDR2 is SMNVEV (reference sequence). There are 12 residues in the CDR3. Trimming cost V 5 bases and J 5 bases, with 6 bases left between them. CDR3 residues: CASSPITGELFF. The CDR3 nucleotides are TGTGCCAGCAGTCCAATTACCGGGGAGCTGTTTTTT.

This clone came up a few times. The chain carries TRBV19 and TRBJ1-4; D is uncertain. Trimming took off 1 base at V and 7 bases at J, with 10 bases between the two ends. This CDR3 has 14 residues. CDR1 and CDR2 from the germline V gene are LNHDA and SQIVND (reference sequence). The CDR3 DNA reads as TGTGCCAGTAGTATAGGCTCCGGCGGTGAAAAACTGTTTTTT. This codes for CASSIGSGGEKLFF.

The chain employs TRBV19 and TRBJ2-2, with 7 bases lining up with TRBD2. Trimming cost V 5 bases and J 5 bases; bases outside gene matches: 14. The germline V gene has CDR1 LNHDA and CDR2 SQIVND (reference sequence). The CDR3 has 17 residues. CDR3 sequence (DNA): TGTGCCAGTAGTCCCGGTTGGAGCGGGGCCGGGACCGGGGAGCTGTTTTTT. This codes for CASSPGWSGAGTGELFF.

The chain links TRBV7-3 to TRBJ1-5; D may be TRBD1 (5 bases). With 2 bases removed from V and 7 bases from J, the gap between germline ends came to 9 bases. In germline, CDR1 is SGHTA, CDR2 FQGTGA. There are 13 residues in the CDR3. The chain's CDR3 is CASSLDGGQPQHF. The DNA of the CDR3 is TGTGCCAGCAGCTTAGATGGGGGGCAGCCCCAGCATTTT.

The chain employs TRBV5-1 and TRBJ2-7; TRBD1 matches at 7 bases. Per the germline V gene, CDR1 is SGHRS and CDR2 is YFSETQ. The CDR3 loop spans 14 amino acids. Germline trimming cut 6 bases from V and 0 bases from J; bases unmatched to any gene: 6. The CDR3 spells CASKQGTSSYEQYF. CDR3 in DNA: TGCGCCAGCAAACAGGGGACAAGCTCCTACGAGCAGTACTTC. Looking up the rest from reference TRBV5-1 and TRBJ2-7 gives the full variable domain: KAGVTQTPRYLIKTRGQQVTLSCSPISGHRSVSWYQQTPGQGLQFLFEYFSETQRNKGNFPGRFSGRQFSNSRSEMNVSTLELGDSALYLCASKQGTSSYEQYFGPGTRLTVT.

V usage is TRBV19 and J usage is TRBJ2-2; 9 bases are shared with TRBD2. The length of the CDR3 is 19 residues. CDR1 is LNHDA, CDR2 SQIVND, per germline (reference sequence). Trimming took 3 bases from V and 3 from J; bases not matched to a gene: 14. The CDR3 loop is CASSMGWMRGGQYTGELFF. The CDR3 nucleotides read TGTGCCAGTAGTATGGGGTGGATGCGGGGGGGCCAATACACCGGGGAGCTGTTTTTT.

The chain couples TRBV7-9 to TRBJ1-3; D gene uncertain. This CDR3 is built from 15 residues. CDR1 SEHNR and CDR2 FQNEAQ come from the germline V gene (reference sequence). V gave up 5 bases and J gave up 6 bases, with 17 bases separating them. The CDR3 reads CASSPGRGIENTIYF. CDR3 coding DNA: TGTGCCAGCAGCCCCGGACGAGGGATTGAAAACACCATATATTTT.

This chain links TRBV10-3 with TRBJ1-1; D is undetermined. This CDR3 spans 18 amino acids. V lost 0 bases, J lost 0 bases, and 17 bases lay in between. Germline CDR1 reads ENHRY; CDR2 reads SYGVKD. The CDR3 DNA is TGTGCCATCAGTGAGTCGAGTGCAGACAATTTAATGAACACTGAAGCTTTCTTT. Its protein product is CAISESSADNLMNTEAFF.